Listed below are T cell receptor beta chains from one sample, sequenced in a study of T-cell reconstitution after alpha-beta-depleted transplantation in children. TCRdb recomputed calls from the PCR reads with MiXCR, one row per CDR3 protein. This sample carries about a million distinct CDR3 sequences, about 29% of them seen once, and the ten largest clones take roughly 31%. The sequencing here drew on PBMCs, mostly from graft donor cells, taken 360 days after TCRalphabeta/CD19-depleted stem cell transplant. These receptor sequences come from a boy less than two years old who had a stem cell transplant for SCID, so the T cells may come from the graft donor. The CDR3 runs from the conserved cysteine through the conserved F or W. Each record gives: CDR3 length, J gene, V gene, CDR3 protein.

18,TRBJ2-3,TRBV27,CASSFPGGHKASTDTQYF
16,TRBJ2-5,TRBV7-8,CASSFWGDSSEETQYF
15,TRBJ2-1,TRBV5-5,CASSFPDRGPDEQFF
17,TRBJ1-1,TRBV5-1,CASSFFRRGGRNTEAFF
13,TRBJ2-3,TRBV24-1,CATSGRGTDTQYF
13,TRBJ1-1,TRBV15,CATTFRGNTEAFF
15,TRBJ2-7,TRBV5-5,CASSLGPGPTYEQYF
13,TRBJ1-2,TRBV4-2,CASSQDRNYGYTF
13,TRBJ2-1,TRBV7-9,CASSPKGDNEQFF
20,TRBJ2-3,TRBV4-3,CASSQDNPVLAELNTDTQYF
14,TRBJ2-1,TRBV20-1,CSAPPGLGINEQFF
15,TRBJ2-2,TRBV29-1,CSVEGRTGMSGELFF
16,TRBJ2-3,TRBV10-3,CAISESRAGGTDTQYF
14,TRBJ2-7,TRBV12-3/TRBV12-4,CASSLWESSYEQYF
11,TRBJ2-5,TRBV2,CASIGTETQYF
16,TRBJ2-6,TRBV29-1,CSVEGGRSSGANVLTF
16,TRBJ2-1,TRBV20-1,CSARSDRDRGENEQFF
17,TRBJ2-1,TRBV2,CASRVLGRGAVYNEQFF
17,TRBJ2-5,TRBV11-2,CASSLDPGGVVRKTQYF
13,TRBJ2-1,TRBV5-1,CASSLAGQNEQFF
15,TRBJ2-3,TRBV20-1,CSARGRDIFTDTQYF
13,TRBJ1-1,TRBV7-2,CASSLAPGGEAFF
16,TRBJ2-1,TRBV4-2,CASSQDGHEQANEQFF
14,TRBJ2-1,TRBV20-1,CSARKRGGRYEQFF
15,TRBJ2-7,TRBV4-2,CASSQLLGNVYEQYF
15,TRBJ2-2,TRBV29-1,CSVEEGAGRTGELFF
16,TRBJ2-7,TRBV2,CASSETSFRGSYEQYF
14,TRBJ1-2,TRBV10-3,CAISPGGSNYGYTF
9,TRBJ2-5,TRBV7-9,CASSARGSF
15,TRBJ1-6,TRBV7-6,CASSLFGQNNSPLHF
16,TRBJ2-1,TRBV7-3,CASSLLPIAATNEQFF
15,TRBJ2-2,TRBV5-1,CASSLRGSTTGELFF
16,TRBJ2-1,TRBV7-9,CASSPGGGIIYNEQFF
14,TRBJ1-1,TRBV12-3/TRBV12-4,CASSLGTVDTEAFF
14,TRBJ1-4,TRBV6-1,CASSELQGARKLFF
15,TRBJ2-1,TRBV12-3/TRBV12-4,CAAAMIGTSYNEQFF
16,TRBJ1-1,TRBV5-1,CASSSGTPKPNTEAFF
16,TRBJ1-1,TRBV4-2,CASSQFDRGQNTEAFF
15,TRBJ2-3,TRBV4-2,CASSTGTMYTDTQYF
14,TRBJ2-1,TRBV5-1,CASSQESSYNEQFF
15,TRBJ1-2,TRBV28,CASSLYRRANYGYTF
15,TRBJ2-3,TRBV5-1,CASSLSHRGEDTQYF
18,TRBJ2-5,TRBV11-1,CASSLVPIGQGDQETQYF
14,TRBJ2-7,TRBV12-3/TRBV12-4,CASRLGTSGDRQYF
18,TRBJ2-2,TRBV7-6,CASSLGLAGDTNTGELFF
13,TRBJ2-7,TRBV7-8,CASSLGYGYEQYF
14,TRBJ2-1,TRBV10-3,CAISPSGGSDEQFF
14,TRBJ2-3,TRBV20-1,CSARISGATDTQYF
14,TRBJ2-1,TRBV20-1,CSAAARGKGNEQFF
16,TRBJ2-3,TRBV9,CASSKTTSFSTDTQYF
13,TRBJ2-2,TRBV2,CASREGGTGELFF
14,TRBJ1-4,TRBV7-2,CASSHDRGGEKLFF
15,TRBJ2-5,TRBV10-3,CAISESGGVIETQYF
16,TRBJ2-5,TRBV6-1,CASSPPVAGGSETQYF
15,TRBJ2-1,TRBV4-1,CASSHLRIGNNEQFF
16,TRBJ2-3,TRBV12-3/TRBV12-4,CASSLTSGGPTDTQYF
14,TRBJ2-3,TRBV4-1,CASSQVGDTDTQYF
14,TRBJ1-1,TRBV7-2,CASSLSPGGTEAFF
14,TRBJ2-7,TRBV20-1,CSARDWAGPYEQYF
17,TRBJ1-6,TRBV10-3,CAISESSIGIYNSPLHF